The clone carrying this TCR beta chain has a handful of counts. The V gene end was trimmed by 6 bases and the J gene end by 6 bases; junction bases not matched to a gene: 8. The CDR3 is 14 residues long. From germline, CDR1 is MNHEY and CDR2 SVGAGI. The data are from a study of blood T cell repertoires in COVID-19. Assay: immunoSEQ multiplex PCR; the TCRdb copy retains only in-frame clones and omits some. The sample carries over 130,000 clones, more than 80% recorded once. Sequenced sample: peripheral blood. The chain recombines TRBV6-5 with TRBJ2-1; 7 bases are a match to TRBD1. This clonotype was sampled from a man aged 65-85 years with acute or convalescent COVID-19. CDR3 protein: CASRTGTRVNEQFF. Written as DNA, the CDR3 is TGTGCCAGCAGGACAGGGACAAGGGTCAATGAGCAGTTCTTC.